This is a list of T cell receptor beta chains from one sample in a study of blood T cell repertoires in COVID-19. Here immunoSEQ multiplex PCR was the method, and the copy in TCRdb shows in-frame clones only, minus some. The data contain about 200,000 clones, 79% of them seen just once; the ten biggest clones take up 5.5% to 7%. Source material: peripheral blood. The receptor source for this set is a woman aged 40 to 50 with COVID-19, enrolled during active disease. Each CDR3 is given with its conserved first and last residue. The D gene is left open where the match is weak. Size is stated for part of the rows, as once, few or many counts, or as a class when the clone is expanded.

clone_size: few
d_call: TRBD1
cdr3_length: 15
j_call: TRBJ2-2
v_call: TRBV7-7
cdr3_aa: CASSLEGASPGELFF
cdr3_nt: TGTGCCAGCAGCTTAGAGGGGGCAAGCCCCGGGGAGCTGTTTTTT

clone_size: NA
d_call: NA
cdr3_length: 16
j_call: TRBJ1-6
v_call: TRBV5-1
cdr3_aa: CASSLEPSSYNSPLHF
cdr3_nt: TGCGCCAGCAGCTTGGAGCCGAGCTCCTATAATTCACCCCTCCACTTT

clone_size: NA
d_call: NA
cdr3_length: 15
j_call: TRBJ2-7
v_call: TRBV5-1
cdr3_aa: CASSLGQTAAYEQYF
cdr3_nt: TGCGCCAGCAGCTTGGGTCAGACTGCTGCCTACGAGCAGTACTTC

clone_size: once
d_call: NA
cdr3_length: 16
j_call: TRBJ2-1
v_call: TRBV5-1
cdr3_aa: CASSLDGQFSYNEQFF
cdr3_nt: TGCGCCAGCAGCTTGGATGGGCAGTTCTCTTACAATGAGCAGTTCTTC

clone_size: NA
d_call: TRBD2
cdr3_length: 14
j_call: TRBJ2-5
v_call: TRBV29-1
cdr3_aa: CSVSGTSGQETQYF
cdr3_nt: TGCAGCGTCTCCGGGACTAGCGGACAAGAGACCCAGTACTTC

clone_size: NA
d_call: TRBD2
cdr3_length: 15
j_call: TRBJ2-3
v_call: TRBV5-5
cdr3_aa: CASSHLGLDGDTQYF
cdr3_nt: TGTGCCAGCAGCCACCTAGGACTAGACGGAGATACGCAGTATTTT

clone_size: NA
d_call: TRBD1
cdr3_length: 15
j_call: TRBJ1-2
v_call: TRBV19
cdr3_aa: CASSFHPGQGLRYTF
cdr3_nt: TGTGCCAGTAGTTTTCATCCGGGACAGGGCTTACGATACACCTTC

clone_size: NA
d_call: TRBD2
cdr3_length: 16
j_call: TRBJ2-5
v_call: TRBV27
cdr3_aa: CASSLSGGRARETQYF
cdr3_nt: TGTGCCAGCAGTTTATCGGGCGGGAGGGCCCGTGAGACCCAGTACTTC

clone_size: NA
d_call: TRBD1
cdr3_length: 15
j_call: TRBJ2-7
v_call: TRBV7-9
cdr3_aa: CASSVRGTVLREQYF
cdr3_nt: TGTGCCAGCAGCGTACGAGGGACAGTCCTTCGGGAGCAGTACTTC

clone_size: many
d_call: NA
cdr3_length: 15
j_call: TRBJ1-3
v_call: TRBV7-2
cdr3_aa: CASSPQDFAGNTIYF
cdr3_nt: TGTGCCAGCAGCCCTCAGGATTTTGCCGGAAACACCATATATTTT

clone_size: NA
d_call: NA
cdr3_length: 17
j_call: TRBJ1-3
v_call: TRBV19
cdr3_aa: CASSIIAPANSGNTIYF
cdr3_nt: TGTGCCAGTAGTATTATAGCACCGGCGAACTCTGGAAACACCATATATTTT

clone_size: once
d_call: NA
cdr3_length: 15
j_call: TRBJ1-6
v_call: TRBV27
cdr3_aa: CASIGGDSYNSPLHF
cdr3_nt: TGTGCCAGCATTGGAGGGGATTCCTATAATTCACCCCTCCACTTT

clone_size: NA
d_call: TRBD2
cdr3_length: 16
j_call: TRBJ2-5
v_call: TRBV7-2
cdr3_aa: CASSRWLAGTSETQYF
cdr3_nt: TGTGCCAGCAGCCGCTGGCTAGCGGGGACCTCGGAGACCCAGTACTTC

clone_size: NA
d_call: NA
cdr3_length: 14
j_call: TRBJ1-2
v_call: TRBV7-9
cdr3_aa: CASSLVRQGDGYTF
cdr3_nt: TGTGCCAGCAGCTTAGTAAGGCAGGGTGATGGCTACACCTTC

clone_size: NA
d_call: NA
cdr3_length: 13
j_call: TRBJ1-2
v_call: TRBV19
cdr3_aa: CASSPLANYGYTF
cdr3_nt: TGTGCCAGTAGTCCGTTAGCTAACTATGGCTACACCTTC

clone_size: NA
d_call: TRBD1
cdr3_length: 14
j_call: TRBJ1-5
v_call: TRBV2
cdr3_aa: CASSGDSSNQPQHF
cdr3_nt: TGTGCCAGCAGTGGGGACAGCAGCAATCAGCCCCAGCATTTT

clone_size: NA
d_call: NA
cdr3_length: 19
j_call: TRBJ1-5
v_call: TRBV7-6
cdr3_aa: CASSLGGDAFHYSNQPQHF
cdr3_nt: TGTGCCAGCAGCTTAGGCGGGGACGCGTTCCATTATAGCAATCAGCCCCAGCATTTT

clone_size: NA
d_call: TRBD1
cdr3_length: 13
j_call: TRBJ2-7
v_call: TRBV19
cdr3_aa: CASSRDRGDEQYF
cdr3_nt: TGTGCCAGTAGTAGGGACAGGGGTGACGAGCAGTACTTC

clone_size: NA
d_call: TRBD1
cdr3_length: 12
j_call: TRBJ1-2
v_call: TRBV24-1
cdr3_aa: CATSDAGGGYTF
cdr3_nt: TGTGCCACCAGTGACGCAGGGGGTGGCTACACCTTC

clone_size: NA
d_call: NA
cdr3_length: 14
j_call: TRBJ1-5
v_call: TRBV5-4
cdr3_aa: CASSSGGGNQPQHF
cdr3_nt: TGTGCCAGCAGCTCCGGGGGAGGCAATCAGCCCCAGCATTTT

clone_size: NA
d_call: TRBD2
cdr3_length: 16
j_call: TRBJ2-3
v_call: TRBV7-3
cdr3_aa: CASSSYGGGAFSTQYF
cdr3_nt: TGTGCCAGCAGCTCCTATGGCGGGGGGGCCTTTTCGACGCAGTATTTT

clone_size: NA
d_call: TRBD1
cdr3_length: 15
j_call: TRBJ1-3
v_call: TRBV11-2
cdr3_aa: CASSPQGQAGNTIYF
cdr3_nt: TGTGCCAGCAGCCCCCAAGGACAGGCTGGAAACACCATATATTTT

clone_size: NA
d_call: NA
cdr3_length: 13
j_call: TRBJ2-6
v_call: TRBV5-1
cdr3_aa: CASSFTGANVLTF
cdr3_nt: TGCGCCAGCAGCTTCACTGGGGCCAACGTCCTGACTTTC

clone_size: NA
d_call: TRBD1
cdr3_length: 13
j_call: TRBJ1-4
v_call: TRBV2
cdr3_aa: CASNPDVGQGLFF
cdr3_nt: TGTGCCAGCAATCCGGACGTGGGACAGGGCCTGTTTTTT

clone_size: NA
d_call: TRBD2
cdr3_length: 17
j_call: TRBJ2-3
v_call: TRBV15
cdr3_aa: CATSRDPGTSRGDTQYF
cdr3_nt: TGTGCCACCAGCAGAGACCCTGGGACTAGCCGAGGAGATACGCAGTATTTT

clone_size: once
d_call: TRBD1
cdr3_length: 13
j_call: TRBJ2-7
v_call: TRBV6-5
cdr3_aa: CASSRQGVNEQYF
cdr3_nt: TGTGCCAGCAGCCGTCAGGGGGTGAACGAGCAGTACTTC

clone_size: NA
d_call: TRBD1
cdr3_length: 14
j_call: TRBJ2-1
v_call: TRBV5-1
cdr3_aa: CASSWTGGYNEQFF
cdr3_nt: TGCGCCAGCAGCTGGACAGGAGGCTACAATGAGCAGTTCTTC

clone_size: NA
d_call: TRBD1
cdr3_length: 16
j_call: TRBJ2-5
v_call: TRBV27
cdr3_aa: CASSPSGSGGRETQYF
cdr3_nt: TGTGCCAGCAGTCCCTCAGGTTCAGGGGGCAGAGAGACCCAGTACTTC

clone_size: NA
d_call: NA
cdr3_length: 14
j_call: TRBJ2-7
v_call: TRBV5-1
cdr3_aa: CASRTGVTSYEQYF
cdr3_nt: TGCGCCAGCAGGACGGGGGTGACGTCCTACGAGCAGTACTTC

clone_size: NA
d_call: NA
cdr3_length: 15
j_call: TRBJ1-1
v_call: TRBV6-5
cdr3_aa: CASSYRGFRNTEAFF
cdr3_nt: TGTGCCAGCAGTTACCGGGGATTTAGGAACACTGAAGCTTTCTTT

clone_size: NA
d_call: TRBD1
cdr3_length: 17
j_call: TRBJ2-1
v_call: TRBV14
cdr3_aa: CASSQRQGGLMVGEQFF
cdr3_nt: TGTGCCAGCAGCCAACGACAGGGCGGCCTGATGGTTGGTGAGCAGTTCTTC

clone_size: NA
d_call: TRBD1
cdr3_length: 15
j_call: TRBJ1-4
v_call: TRBV3-1/TRBV3-2
cdr3_aa: CASSQTGGPNEKLFF
cdr3_nt: TGTGCCAGCAGCCAAACAGGGGGGCCTAATGAAAAACTGTTTTTT

clone_size: NA
d_call: TRBD1
cdr3_length: 15
j_call: TRBJ1-1
v_call: TRBV5-1
cdr3_aa: CASTDGTGINTEAFF
cdr3_nt: TGCGCCAGCACCGACGGGACAGGGATTAACACTGAAGCTTTCTTT

clone_size: NA
d_call: NA
cdr3_length: 14
j_call: TRBJ2-3
v_call: TRBV19
cdr3_aa: CASSITGSSDTQYF
cdr3_nt: TGTGCCAGTAGTATCACAGGGTCCTCGGATACGCAGTATTTT

clone_size: NA
d_call: NA
cdr3_length: 16
j_call: TRBJ1-1
v_call: TRBV4-3
cdr3_aa: CASSQAPRVGNTEAFF
cdr3_nt: TGCGCCAGCAGCCAAGCGCCCAGGGTGGGGAACACTGAAGCTTTCTTT

clone_size: few
d_call: NA
cdr3_length: 15
j_call: TRBJ2-7
v_call: TRBV5-4
cdr3_aa: CASSIYGTLTYEQYF
cdr3_nt: TGTGCCAGCAGCATTTACGGGACACTAACCTACGAGCAGTACTTC

clone_size: NA
d_call: NA
cdr3_length: 13
j_call: TRBJ1-4
v_call: TRBV3-1/TRBV3-2
cdr3_aa: CASRGGENEKLFF
cdr3_nt: TGTGCCAGCAGGGGTGGGGAGAATGAAAAACTGTTTTTT

clone_size: NA
d_call: NA
cdr3_length: 11
j_call: TRBJ2-7
v_call: TRBV7-9
cdr3_aa: CASSPPGEQYF
cdr3_nt: TGTGCCAGCAGCCCTCCGGGCGAGCAGTACTTC

clone_size: NA
d_call: NA
cdr3_length: 15
j_call: TRBJ2-7
v_call: TRBV9
cdr3_aa: CASSARAGAIYEQYF
cdr3_nt: TGTGCCAGCAGCGCCCGTGCGGGGGCAATCTACGAGCAGTACTTC

clone_size: NA
d_call: NA
cdr3_length: 11
j_call: TRBJ1-1
v_call: TRBV6-5
cdr3_aa: CASQTEYKAFF
cdr3_nt: TGTGCCAGCCAGACGGAGTATAAAGCTTTCTTT

clone_size: once
d_call: TRBD1
cdr3_length: 11
j_call: TRBJ1-4
v_call: TRBV6-4
cdr3_aa: CASSDESTGGF
cdr3_nt: TGTGCCAGCAGTGACGAGTCGACAGGGGGTTTT

clone_size: NA
d_call: TRBD2
cdr3_length: 14
j_call: TRBJ2-7
v_call: TRBV27
cdr3_aa: CASSSLAGDYEQYF
cdr3_nt: TGTGCCAGCAGTTCTCTAGCGGGGGACTACGAGCAGTACTTC

clone_size: NA
d_call: TRBD1
cdr3_length: 15
j_call: TRBJ1-6
v_call: TRBV4-3
cdr3_aa: CASSHLQGAGSPLHF
cdr3_nt: TGCGCCAGCAGCCACCTACAGGGGGCAGGGTCACCCCTCCACTTT

clone_size: NA
d_call: NA
cdr3_length: 13
j_call: TRBJ2-5
v_call: TRBV5-8
cdr3_aa: CAYRARGQETQYF
cdr3_nt: TGTGCATACAGGGCTAGGGGTCAAGAGACCCAGTACTTC

clone_size: NA
d_call: TRBD1
cdr3_length: 14
j_call: TRBJ2-3
v_call: TRBV18
cdr3_aa: CASSRTGGQWTQYF
cdr3_nt: TGTGCCAGCTCACGAACAGGGGGACAATGGACGCAGTATTTT

clone_size: once
d_call: TRBD1
cdr3_length: 17
j_call: TRBJ2-5
v_call: TRBV25-1
cdr3_aa: CASSEYRGQGGGETQYF
cdr3_nt: TGTGCCAGCAGTGAATATCGGGGACAGGGTGGCGGAGAGACCCAGTACTTC

clone_size: once
d_call: TRBD1
cdr3_length: 13
j_call: TRBJ1-4
v_call: TRBV29-1
cdr3_aa: CSVEDGGQEKLFF
cdr3_nt: TGCAGCGTTGAAGATGGGGGACAGGAAAAACTGTTTTTT

clone_size: once
d_call: NA
cdr3_length: 17
j_call: TRBJ1-5
v_call: TRBV11-2
cdr3_aa: CASSLGLPGENNQPQHF
cdr3_nt: TGTGCCAGCAGCTTAGGACTGCCAGGGGAAAACAATCAGCCCCAGCATTTT

clone_size: NA
d_call: NA
cdr3_length: 13
j_call: TRBJ1-2
v_call: TRBV3-1/TRBV3-2
cdr3_aa: CASSPTKDYGYTF
cdr3_nt: TGTGCCAGCAGCCCAACTAAGGACTATGGCTACACCTTC

clone_size: NA
d_call: TRBD2
cdr3_length: 17
j_call: TRBJ2-5
v_call: TRBV7-7
cdr3_aa: CASSLGLAGEVQKTQYF
cdr3_nt: TGTGCCAGCAGCTTAGGGCTAGCGGGAGAGGTTCAAAAGACCCAGTACTTC

clone_size: NA
d_call: TRBD1
cdr3_length: 17
j_call: TRBJ1-2
v_call: TRBV27
cdr3_aa: CASSSILPRGPQDGYTF
cdr3_nt: TGTGCCAGCAGTTCAATACTCCCCAGGGGGCCTCAGGATGGCTACACCTTC

clone_size: NA
d_call: NA
cdr3_length: 15
j_call: TRBJ2-7
v_call: TRBV5-1
cdr3_aa: CASSLGAGKTYEQYF
cdr3_nt: TGCGCCAGCAGCTTGGGGGCAGGAAAAACCTACGAGCAGTACTTC

clone_size: few
d_call: TRBD2
cdr3_length: 15
j_call: TRBJ2-7
v_call: TRBV3-1/TRBV3-2
cdr3_aa: CASSQTSGRAYEQYF
cdr3_nt: TGTGCCAGCAGCCAAACAAGCGGGAGGGCATACGAGCAGTACTTC

clone_size: once
d_call: NA
cdr3_length: 14
j_call: TRBJ2-3
v_call: TRBV24-1
cdr3_aa: CATSETGSTDTQYF
cdr3_nt: TGTGCCACCAGTGAGACGGGGAGCACAGATACGCAGTATTTT

clone_size: NA
d_call: NA
cdr3_length: 13
j_call: TRBJ1-6
v_call: TRBV6-1
cdr3_aa: CASSEVSDSPLHF
cdr3_nt: TGTGCCAGCAGTGAAGTCTCTGATTCACCCCTCCACTTT

clone_size: NA
d_call: NA
cdr3_length: 13
j_call: TRBJ1-3
v_call: TRBV6-5
cdr3_aa: CASRPGSGNTIYF
cdr3_nt: TGTGCCAGCAGACCGGGATCTGGAAACACCATATATTTT

clone_size: NA
d_call: NA
cdr3_length: 11
j_call: TRBJ1-6
v_call: TRBV30
cdr3_aa: CAWNNFSPLHF
cdr3_nt: TGTGCCTGGAATAACTTTTCACCCCTCCACTTT

clone_size: NA
d_call: NA
cdr3_length: 15
j_call: TRBJ1-4
v_call: TRBV30
cdr3_aa: CAWSVFRGFNEKLFF
cdr3_nt: TGTGCCTGGAGTGTATTCCGAGGATTTAATGAAAAACTGTTTTTT

clone_size: NA
d_call: NA
cdr3_length: 15
j_call: TRBJ2-6
v_call: TRBV2
cdr3_aa: CASSATGSGANVLTF
cdr3_nt: TGTGCCAGCAGTGCAACAGGATCTGGGGCCAACGTCCTGACTTTC